The 2 T cell receptor beta chains in this list originate from one sample, sequenced in a study of blood T cells in healthy people across ages. A J-beta primer mix and a sample-barcoded 5' primer were used in a second PCR of about 7 to 12 cycles. From the 5' RACE reads, TCRdb called clonotypes with MiXCR, one entry per CDR3 protein. The data show hundreds of thousands of distinct CDR3 sequences, roughly 50% seen once. Sequenced sample: blood. Source of these receptors: a man aged 25 to 40 in good health.

The chain links TRBV12-3 or TRBV12-4 to TRBJ1-2, with D hard to call. Deletions cut 5 bases from V and 4 bases from J, with 14 bases between. The CDR3 contains 14 residues. The CDR3 here is CASSRSGAVYGYTF. The CDR3 bases are TGTGCCAGCAGTCGCAGCGGAGCGGTCTATGGCTACACCTTC.

CDR3 region: CASSVGQGHDEQYF. The CDR3 nucleotides are TGCGCCAGCAGCGTGGGACAGGGTCACGACGAGCAGTACTTC. The gene calls are TRBV5-1 and TRBJ2-5, with 9 bases identical to TRBD1. The closer fit of TRBJ2-7 to the DNA end suggests the J call may be wrong. CDR1 is SGHRS, CDR2 YFSETQ, per germline. CDR3 length: 14 amino acids.